Given below is one TCR beta chain in context. Its matching antigen is unknown. This record comes from a study of beta chain features in type 1 diabetes. Notes on the study in general: Cells that show high TCR expression could be over-represented by cDNA sequencing. Type 1 diabetes patients showed a moderate but significant shortening of TCRB CDR3s in all four CD4+ subsets.

Researchers reported sorting CD4+ naive, central memory, regulatory and stem cell-like memory cells via CD45RO/CCR7/CD25/CD127/CD95/CD27. Expressed TCRB transcripts were sequenced because the isolated RNA had all been reverse transcribed beforehand. The average read count of naive, central memory and regulatory T cell samples was approximately 3.5 million. The method was immunoSEQ multiplex PCR; TCRdb's version includes in-frame clones alone and lacks a portion of them. This table holds some 640,000 clones, about 14% found once. This clonotype was obtained from a man between 18 and 29 years old with type 1 diabetes. Material for sequencing was naive CD4+ T cells from blood.

CDR3 coding DNA: TGTGCCTGGGATCCAGGGAATTCACCCCTCCACTTT. It encodes CAWDPGNSPLHF. J is TRBJ1-6 and V is TRBV30, with TRBD1 as a possible D gene (5 bases). The length of the CDR3 is 12 residues. Trimming took off 5 bases at V and 7 bases at J, with 9 bases between the two ends. CDR1 and CDR2 from the germline V gene are GTSNPN and SVGIG (reference sequence).